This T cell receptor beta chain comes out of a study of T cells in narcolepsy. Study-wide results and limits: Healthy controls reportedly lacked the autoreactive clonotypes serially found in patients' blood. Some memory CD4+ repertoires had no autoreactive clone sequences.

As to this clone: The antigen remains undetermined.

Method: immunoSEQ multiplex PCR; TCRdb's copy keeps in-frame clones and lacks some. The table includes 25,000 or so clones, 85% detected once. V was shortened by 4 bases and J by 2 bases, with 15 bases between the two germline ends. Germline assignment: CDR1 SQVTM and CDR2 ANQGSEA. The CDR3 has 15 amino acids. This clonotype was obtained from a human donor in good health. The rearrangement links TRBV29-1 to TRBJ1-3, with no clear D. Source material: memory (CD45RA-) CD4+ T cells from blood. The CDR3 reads CSVALGGRAGNTIYF. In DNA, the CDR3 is TGCAGCGTTGCCCTTGGAGGGAGAGCTGGAAACACCATATATTTT.